A selection of T cell receptor beta chains follows, all from one sample in a study of cytomegalovirus exposure and HLA in healthy donors. Profiled with immunoSEQ multiplex PCR; TCRdb holds only in-frame clones, not every one. The sample holds 150,000 to 250,000 clones, 65% to 90% seen once. The sample taken for sequencing was PBMCs. The receptors shown here come from a woman between 45 and 65 years old in good health and CMV-seronegative. Each CDR3 is given without its conserved first and last residue. Size values are once, few and many counts, or a class for expanded clones, and some rows have none.

ASSLTRVAEAF,TRBJ1-1,TRBV6-5,-
ASSLWASGRETQY,TRBJ2-5,TRBV11-2,-
ASSAGGPSDTQY,TRBJ2-3,TRBV7-3,-
ASSSGGSYEQY,TRBJ2-7,TRBV14,-
ASSQGGVSGSYEQY,TRBJ2-7,TRBV14,-
ASSKYRGRRSYEQY,TRBJ2-7,TRBV21-1,-
ASSSPGGPQETQY,TRBJ2-5,TRBV7-2,-
ASSLVWTSGANTGELF,TRBJ2-2,TRBV28,-
ASSPGQPANYGYT,TRBJ1-2,TRBV5-6,few
ASSLYGQGISNQPQH,TRBJ1-5,TRBV28,-
ASSISPRGQNGYT,TRBJ1-2,TRBV28,-
ASSLGGSLYEQF,TRBJ2-1,TRBV5-6,few
ASSVLRGTEAF,TRBJ1-1,TRBV6-1,-
ASSGSGWSTEAF,TRBJ1-1,TRBV9,-
ASGLSPSAEQY,TRBJ2-7,TRBV12-5,-
ASSLGLNNEQY,-,TRBV5-6,-
ASSLWGTSGQETQY,TRBJ2-5,TRBV27,-
ASSRGAGTSGSTDTQY,TRBJ2-3,TRBV7-9,-